The clone carrying this T cell receptor beta chain was detected only once. The antigen is undetermined. Assay: immunoSEQ multiplex PCR; the TCRdb copy retains only in-frame clones and omits some. The data contain about 58,000 clones, around 85% of them singletons. The data belong to a study of lymphopenia after photon versus proton radiotherapy. Between the trimmed V and J ends, which lost 3 bases and 1 base, there was a span of 10 bases. Looked up from germline, CDR1 is SGHKS and CDR2 is YYEKEE (reference sequence). This CDR3 comprises 15 residues. Whole-study results and caveats: Oligoclonal CD8+ Temra expansion after nadir drove photon patients' diversity drop.

The TCR was taken from a man in his fifties or sixties with pancreatic cancer. The J gene is TRBJ2-2, the V gene TRBV5-5; possibly TRBD1 for D (5 bases). The sequenced sample was peripheral blood, obtained from a patient treated with proton-based radiotherapy. The DNA of the CDR3 is TGTGCCAGCAGCTCAGGGTCTAGGAACACCGGGGAGCTGTTTTTT. It specifies CASSSGSRNTGELFF.